This T cell receptor beta chain stems from a study of blood T cell repertoires in COVID-19. In the study overall: The cDNA or gDNA used as material had been derived from T cells, B-cell-depleted T cells, or PBMCs.

Germline lookup yields CDR1 LNHDA and CDR2 SQIVND (reference sequence). CDR3 size: 16 residues. With 3 bases clipped from V and 5 bases from J, the junction kept 10 bases outside the gene matches. Original processing notes: Using reference gene primer amplification, nucleated cell counts were estimated. Clones were read by immunoSEQ multiplex PCR, and TCRdb kept only the in-frame ones, dropping some. Clone size and the V and J calls come from that table; the DNA yielded D and trimming. The data contain 170,000 or so clones, around nine tenths of them singletons. This chain uses TRBV19 with TRBJ1-5; 7 bases are a match to TRBD1. The TCR sequence derives from a man aged 35 to 55 with active or convalescent COVID-19. Sequencing was done on a sample of peripheral blood. The CDR3 nucleotides read TGTGCCAGTAGTATTCTCGGGACAGTCGCTTATCAGCCCCAGCATTTT. Protein sequence: CASSILGTVAYQPQHF. The full variable domain, with the rest looked up from reference TRBV19 and TRBJ1-5, is DGGITQSPKYLFRKEGQNVTLSCEQNLNHDAMYWYRQDPGQGLRLIYYSQIVNDFQKGDIAEGYSVSREKKESFPLTVTSAQKNPTAFYLCASSILGTVAYQPQHFGDGTRLSIL.